These 18 T cell receptor beta chains share one sample of origin, sequenced in a study of regulatory T cells in long-lasting Graves disease. The time point denotes: newly diagnosed GD, antithyroid drugs for less than 3 months. Making the TCR library involved RNA that had been extracted from PBMCs. Relying on iRepertoire HTBI primers and Arm-PCR of CDR3 regions, the team built TCR beta libraries. TCRdb redid the calling of the multiplex PCR reads with MiXCR, one entry per CDR3 protein. Altogether around 460,000 distinct CDR3 sequences are present, 14% being singletons, with the ten largest covering approximately 17%. A further study also used this sample, focusing on T cells in Graves' hyperthyroidism and ophthalmopathy.

Sequencing used peripheral blood mononuclear cells (PBMCs), obtained at new diagnosis, from a patient treated with antithyroid drugs. The origin of the receptors is a woman aged 50 to 60 with Graves disease.

There are many counts of this clonotype. The rearrangement uses TRBV19 and TRBJ2-7, with 12 bases that match TRBD2. V dropped 3 bases and J dropped 2; count of bases not matched to a gene: 2. In germline, CDR1 is LNHDA, CDR2 SQIVND (reference sequence). This CDR3 is built from 15 residues. This chain's CDR3 is CASSMGLAGAYEQYF. DNA of the CDR3: TGTGCCAGTAGTATGGGACTAGCGGGTGCCTACGAGCAGTACTTC.

This clonotype has a count of ten or more. The chain links TRBV11-2 to TRBJ1-1, with TRBD1 as a possible D gene (5 bases). Germline CDR1 reads SGHAT; CDR2 reads FQNNGV. V was trimmed by 1 base and J by 4 bases, leaving 16 bases between them. This CDR3 region has 16 residues. The CDR3 is CASSLVRGLDFTEAFF. The CDR3 nucleotides read TGTGCCAGCAGCTTAGTACGGGGCCTAGATTTCACTGAAGCTTTCTTT.

The genes are TRBV14 and TRBJ2-3, with unresolved D. Germline lookup yields CDR1 SGHDN and CDR2 FVKESK. Trimming shortened V by 1 base and J by 1 base, and 12 bases separated the two germline ends. The CDR3 sequence is 16 residues long. The CDR3 here is CASSQVGPQGTDTQYF. The CDR3 DNA reads as TGTGCCAGCAGCCAAGTCGGGCCCCAAGGCACAGATACGCAGTATTTT.

This clonotype was seen only a few times. This rearrangement joins TRBV27 to TRBJ1-6; 7 bases line up with TRBD1. CDR3 length: 15 amino acids. With V trimmed by 3 bases and J by 10 bases, 9 bases remained unmatched. The V gene's germline CDR1 is MNHEY and CDR2 SMNVEV (reference sequence). CDR3 residues: CASSFAGTAGSPLHF. The CDR3 nucleotides read TGTGCCAGCAGTTTTGCGGGGACAGCGGGATCACCCCTCCACTTT.

This clonotype was observed a few times. J is TRBJ2-7 and V is TRBV9; 7 bases are shared with TRBD1. After removal of 3 bases from V and 4 bases from J, the junction contained 7 bases not matched to a gene. The germline V gene has CDR1 SGDLS and CDR2 YYNGEE. This CDR3 is 14 amino acids long. CDR3 DNA: TGTGCCAGCAGCGCCGGGACAGAAGATTACGAGCAGTACTTC. It translates to CASSAGTEDYEQYF.

This clonotype came up many times. The chain couples TRBV28 to TRBJ1-1; perhaps TRBD1 as D (6 bases). The length of the CDR3 is 14 residues. The germline CDR1 and CDR2 sequences are MDHEN and SYDVKM. Trimming stripped 6 bases from V and 1 base from J, with 12 bases between. The CDR3 DNA is TGTGCCAGCAGACTCGGACAGACGAACACTGAAGCTTTCTTT. This sequence encodes CASRLGQTNTEAFF.

This clonotype was found many times. The chain combines TRBV7-9 with TRBJ2-1; D possibly corresponds to TRBD2 (5 bases). Germline CDR1 is SEHNR and CDR2 is FQNEAQ (reference sequence). V lost 5 bases and J 8 bases, leaving 19 bases between the germline ends. The CDR3 runs 15 residues. CDR3 coding DNA: TGTGCCAGCAGCGGCCGGGGTCCCGACTCCGATGAGCAGTTCTTC. Its translation: CASSGRGPDSDEQFF.

The DNA of the CDR3 is TGCGCCAGCAGCCTAGGGGAGGGGGTCGTGGACACCATATATTTT. Its protein is CASSLGEGVVDTIYF. This chain connects TRBV5-1 to TRBJ1-3, with a possible D match to TRBD1 (6 bases). The CDR3 covers 15 residues. With 4 bases removed from V and 8 bases from J, the gap between germline ends came to 19 bases. Germline lookup yields CDR1 SGHRS and CDR2 YFSETQ.

In this sample, this clonotype turned up a few times. This chain uses TRBV25-1 with TRBJ2-1; 9 nucleotides align to TRBD2. CDR1 and CDR2 (germline): MGHDK, SYGVNS. CDR3 size: 14 residues. Trimming cost V 9 bases and J 0 bases; bases outside gene matches: 3. The chain's CDR3 is CASQLAGSYNEQFF. The CDR3 DNA reads as TGTGCCAGTCAACTAGCGGGCTCCTACAATGAGCAGTTCTTC.

This clonotype showed up many times. The chain joins TRBV3-1 to TRBJ2-7; 9 nucleotides line up with TRBD1. V gave up 3 bases and J gave up 4 bases; unmatched junction bases: 7. Per the germline V gene, CDR1 is LGHDT and CDR2 is YNNKEL (reference sequence). The length of the CDR3 is 15 residues. The CDR3: CASSHGTGPDYEQYF. DNA for the CDR3: TGTGCCAGCAGCCACGGGACAGGGCCCGATTACGAGCAGTACTTC.

This clonotype was detected only a few times. The genes are TRBV5-1 and TRBJ1-2; unclear D gene. Germline-derived CDR1 and CDR2 are SGHRS and YFSETQ. This CDR3 region has 15 residues. Trimming pared 1 base from V and 0 bases from J, leaving 10 bases between. The DNA of the CDR3 is TGCGCCAGCAGCTTGTCAACGAGGACTAACTATGGCTACACCTTC. Its translation is CASSLSTRTNYGYTF. The complete variable domain, with remaining parts taken from reference TRBV5-1 and TRBJ1-2, reads KAGVTQTPRYLIKTRGQQVTLSCSPISGHRSVSWYQQTPGQGLQFLFEYFSETQRNKGNFPGRFSGRQFSNSRSEMNVSTLELGDSALYLCASSLSTRTNYGYTFGSGTRLTVV.

This clonotype was observed a few times. This sequence joins TRBV3-1 and TRBJ2-7; TRBD2 matches 10 bases. The CDR3 totals 15 residues. CDR1 and CDR2 (germline): LGHDT, YNNKEL (reference sequence). V was clipped by 5 bases and J by 1 base; unmatched bases: 5. The CDR3 loop is CASSRGLAASYEQYF. In nucleotides, the CDR3 is TGTGCCAGCAGCAGAGGACTAGCGGCGTCCTACGAGCAGTACTTC.

This chain links TRBV28 with TRBJ1-4; D ambiguous. The CDR3 is 14 amino acids. Germline V gene lookup returns CDR1 MDHEN and CDR2 SYDVKM. V lost 6 bases and J 5 bases, leaving 13 bases between the germline ends. CDR3 protein: CASRSGSLNEKLFF. The CDR3 DNA is TGTGCCAGCAGGTCCGGGTCCCTAAATGAAAAACTGTTTTTT.

This clonotype was picked up many times. The V gene is TRBV3-1, the J gene TRBJ1-1; tentatively, D is TRBD1 (5 bases). CDR3 length equals 13 residues. V lost 3 bases to trimming and J lost 1 base, with 6 bases between them. The germline gives CDR1 LGHDT, CDR2 YNNKEL (reference sequence). CDR3 DNA sequence: TGTGCCAGCAGCCACACAGGGAACACTGAAGCTTTCTTT. It translates to CASSHTGNTEAFF.

This clonotype has a handful of counts. The chain combines TRBV7-2 with TRBJ2-7; D gene unclear. This CDR3 region has 14 residues. The germline V gene encodes CDR1 SGHTA and CDR2 FQGNSA. V was cut by 3 bases and J by 6 bases, with 15 bases left in between. The DNA for the CDR3 is TGTGCCAGCAGCTTTCCCTACGCCTGGGTCGAGCAGTACTTC. Its protein is CASSFPYAWVEQYF.

This clonotype occurred many times. The CDR3 protein is CASSLIGNEQYF. The CDR3, as DNA: TGTGCCAGCAGTTTAATCGGGAACGAGCAGTACTTC. The gene calls are TRBV28 and TRBJ2-7; D might be TRBD2 (5 bases). The germline gives CDR1 MDHEN, CDR2 SYDVKM. V lost 2 bases, J lost 5 bases, and 7 bases lay in between. The CDR3 covers 12 residues.

This clonotype was detected a few times. The chain carries TRBV5-4 and TRBJ2-1; the match to TRBD2 covers 9 bases. V shed 0 bases, J shed 6 bases, and the junction held 10 bases outside the gene matches. Germline V CDR1 and CDR2: SGHNT, YYREEE (reference sequence). This CDR3 contains 17 residues. The CDR3 spells CASSLGGGGRALNEQFF. The CDR3 bases are TGTGCCAGCAGCTTGGGTGGAGGCGGGAGGGCCCTCAATGAGCAGTTCTTC.

This chain connects TRBV6-1 to TRBJ1-1, with unresolved D. From germline, CDR1 is MNHNS and CDR2 SASEGT. The CDR3 covers 14 residues. Trimming stripped 5 bases from V and 2 bases from J, with 12 bases between. CDR3: CASSHLWVNTEAFF. The DNA for the CDR3 is TGTGCCAGCAGTCACCTTTGGGTCAACACTGAAGCTTTCTTT.